A single sample gave rise to the 5 T cell receptor beta chains below, sequenced in a study of blood T cell repertoires in COVID-19. Libraries were prepared by immunoSEQ multiplex PCR; TCRdb keeps only in-frame clonotypes and omits some of them. This table holds 300,000 to 450,000 clones, 75% to 90% found once. Sequencing used PBMCs or T cells enriched from blood (not recorded which). These receptor sequences come from a man aged 18 to 29 who had recovered from COVID-19.

The chain links TRBV9 to TRBJ1-1; D unclear. The CDR3 contains 16 residues. With 4 bases removed from V and 5 bases from J, the gap between germline ends came to 21 bases. Germline V gene data show CDR1 as SGDLS and CDR2 as YYNGEE. The CDR3 sequence is CASSLRKPGRVTEAFF. The DNA of the CDR3 is TGTGCCAGCAGCCTTCGCAAGCCCGGGAGAGTTACTGAAGCTTTCTTT.

V and J are TRBV28 and TRBJ2-7, with D maybe TRBD1 (5 bases). The CDR3 runs 16 residues. Trimming took 1 base from V and 3 from J, leaving 16 bases between them. Germline V gene data show CDR1 as MDHEN and CDR2 as SYDVKM. In DNA form, the CDR3 reads TGTGCCAGCAGTTTATCCGGTGGCAGAAGGGGCTACGAGCAGTACTTC. Residues: CASSLSGGRRGYEQYF.

V is TRBV19 and J is TRBJ2-3; no definite D call. V lost 8 bases to trimming and J lost 5 bases, with 14 bases between them. The CDR3 extends over 13 amino acids. Germline-derived CDR1 and CDR2 are LNHDA and SQIVND (reference sequence). Here the CDR3 DNA reads TGTGCCAGTTTAAAAGATGCCGGAGATACGCAGTATTTT. This gives the protein CASLKDAGDTQYF.

This rearrangement joins TRBV9 to TRBJ1-2; 12 bases align to TRBD1. This CDR3 is built from 21 residues. Germline V gene sequence: CDR1 SGDLS, CDR2 YYNGEE. J was trimmed by 2 bases and V by 2 bases; bases with no gene match: 19. The CDR3 protein is CASSVEDVPGQGAMRNYGYTF. The CDR3 DNA follows: TGTGCCAGCAGCGTCGAGGACGTACCGGGACAGGGGGCGATGAGGAACTATGGCTACACCTTC. Using reference TRBV9 and TRBJ1-2 for the parts outside the CDR3, the full variable domain is DSGVTQTPKHLITATGQRVTLRCSPRSGDLSVYWYQQSLDQGLQFLIQYYNGEERAKGNILERFSAQQFPDLHSELNLSSLELGDSALYFCASSVEDVPGQGAMRNYGYTFGSGTRLTVV.

V and J are TRBV12-3 or TRBV12-4 and TRBJ1-4; TRBD1 matches at 7 bases. CDR3 length: 13 amino acids. V dropped 5 bases and J dropped 8; count of bases not matched to a gene: 5. The CDR3 is CASSRDSWEKLFF. DNA of the CDR3: TGTGCCAGCAGTCGGGACAGTTGGGAAAAACTGTTTTTT.